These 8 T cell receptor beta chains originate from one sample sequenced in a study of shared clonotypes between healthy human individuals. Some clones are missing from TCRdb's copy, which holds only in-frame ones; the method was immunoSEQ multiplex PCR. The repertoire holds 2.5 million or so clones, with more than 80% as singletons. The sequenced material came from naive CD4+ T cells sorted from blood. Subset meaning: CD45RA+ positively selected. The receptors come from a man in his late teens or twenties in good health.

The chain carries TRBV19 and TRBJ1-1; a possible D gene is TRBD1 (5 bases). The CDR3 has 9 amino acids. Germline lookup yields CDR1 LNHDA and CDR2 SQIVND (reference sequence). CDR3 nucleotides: TGTACAGGTAACACTGAAGCTTTCTTT. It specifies CTGNTEAFF.

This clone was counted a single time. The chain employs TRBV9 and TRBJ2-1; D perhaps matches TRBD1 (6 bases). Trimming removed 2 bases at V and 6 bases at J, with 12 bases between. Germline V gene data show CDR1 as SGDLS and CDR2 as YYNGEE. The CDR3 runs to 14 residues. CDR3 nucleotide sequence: TGTGCCAGCAGCGTTAACAGGGAGTCCAATGAGCAGTTCTTC. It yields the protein CASSVNRESNEQFF.

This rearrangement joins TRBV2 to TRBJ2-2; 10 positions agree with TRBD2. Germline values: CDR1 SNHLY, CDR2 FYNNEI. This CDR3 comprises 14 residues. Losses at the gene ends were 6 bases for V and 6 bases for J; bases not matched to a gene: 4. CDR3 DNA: TGTGCCAGCAGAAGCGGGGGGGCCCCCGGGGAGCTGTTTTTT. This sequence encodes CASRSGGAPGELFF.

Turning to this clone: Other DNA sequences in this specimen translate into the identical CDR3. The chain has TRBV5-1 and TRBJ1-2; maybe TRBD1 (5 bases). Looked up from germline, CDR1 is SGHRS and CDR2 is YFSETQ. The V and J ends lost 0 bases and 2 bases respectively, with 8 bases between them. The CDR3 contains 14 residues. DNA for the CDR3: TGCGCCAGCAGCTTGGAGTGGGGGAACTATGGCTACACCTTC. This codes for CASSLEWGNYGYTF.

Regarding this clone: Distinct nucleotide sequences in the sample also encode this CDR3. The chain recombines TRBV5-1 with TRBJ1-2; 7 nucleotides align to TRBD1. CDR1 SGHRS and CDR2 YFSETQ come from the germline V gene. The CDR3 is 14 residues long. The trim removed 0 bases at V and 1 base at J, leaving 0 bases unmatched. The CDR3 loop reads CASSLDRGNYGYTF. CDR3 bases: TGCGCCAGCAGCTTGGACAGGGGTAACTATGGCTACACCTTC.

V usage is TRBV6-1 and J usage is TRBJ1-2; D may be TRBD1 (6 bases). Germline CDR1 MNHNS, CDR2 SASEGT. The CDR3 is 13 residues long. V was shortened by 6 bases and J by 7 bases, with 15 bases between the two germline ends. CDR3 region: CASRVQGSGGYTF. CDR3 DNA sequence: TGTGCCAGCAGGGTACAGGGTTCTGGTGGCTACACCTTC.

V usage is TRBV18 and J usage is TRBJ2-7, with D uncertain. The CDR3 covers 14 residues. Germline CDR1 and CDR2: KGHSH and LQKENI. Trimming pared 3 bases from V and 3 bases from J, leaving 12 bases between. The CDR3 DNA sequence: TGTGCCAGCTCACCGAGCCTCCCCTTCTACGAGCAGTACTTC. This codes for CASSPSLPFYEQYF.

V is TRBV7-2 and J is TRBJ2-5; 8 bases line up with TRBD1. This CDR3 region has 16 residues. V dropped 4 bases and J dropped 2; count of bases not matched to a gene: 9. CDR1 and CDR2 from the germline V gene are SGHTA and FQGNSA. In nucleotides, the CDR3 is TGTGCCAGCAGCTCCTTTAGACAGGGGACACAAGAGACCCAGTACTTC. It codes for CASSSFRQGTQETQYF.